Presented here are 8 T cell receptor beta chains from one specimen sequenced in a study of CD8 T cells in Susac syndrome. Roughly 0.45 to 1 ug RNA was reverse transcribed with random hexamers. TCRdb itself ran the immunoSEQ multiplex PCR reads through MiXCR, one entry per CDR3 protein. Here the sample spans roughly 130,000 distinct CDR3 sequences, roughly 94% being singletons. Material for sequencing was CD4+ T cells from PBMCs. These TCRs come from a human donor with multiple sclerosis.

The chain has TRBV4-3 and TRBJ1-2; D is uncertain. V was shortened by 0 bases and J by 4 bases, with 9 bases between the two germline ends. Germline V CDR1 and CDR2: LGHNA, YSLEER. The CDR3 has 14 residues. DNA of the CDR3: TGCGCCAGCAGCCAAGACAGGTTCGGCTATGGCTACACCTTC. Its protein is CASSQDRFGYGYTF.

The chain uses TRBV5-4 and TRBJ2-1; tentative D call: TRBD1 (6 bases). This CDR3 has 12 residues. Germline CDR1 and CDR2: SGHNT and YYREEE (reference sequence). V lost 4 bases and J 10 bases, leaving 12 bases between the germline ends. The CDR3 nucleotides are TGTGCCAGCAGCATGTCTAGGGGGGAGCAGTTCTTC. This sequence encodes CASSMSRGEQFF.

The chain has TRBV20-1 and TRBJ2-1; TRBD2 might be the D (6 bases). Between the trimmed V and J ends, which lost 2 bases and 8 bases, there was a span of 13 bases. The CDR3 contains 13 residues. Germline values: CDR1 DFQATT, CDR2 SNEGSKA (reference sequence). The CDR3 DNA reads TGCAGTGCTAGATTTCAGAGCGGGTATGAGCAGTTCTTC. Residues: CSARFQSGYEQFF.

The V gene is TRBV19, the J gene TRBJ2-1; D uncertain. The V and J ends lost 6 bases and 9 bases respectively, with 12 bases between them. CDR1 and CDR2 from the germline V gene are LNHDA and SQIVND (reference sequence). The CDR3 length is 12 residues. In nucleotides, the CDR3 is TGTGCCAGTAGCCTAAGGGCGAGTGAGCAGTTCTTC. Protein: CASSLRASEQFF.

This chain connects TRBV3-1 to TRBJ2-1; no reliable D call. Trimming cost V 6 bases and J 6 bases, with 21 bases left between them. The germline V gene has CDR1 LGHDT and CDR2 YNNKEL (reference sequence). This CDR3 comprises 16 residues. The CDR3 here is CASSRSTLAGSNEQFF. CDR3 bases: TGTGCCAGCAGTCGTTCGACTCTGGCTGGGTCCAATGAGCAGTTCTTC.

V usage is TRBV7-8 and J usage is TRBJ1-1; D is ambiguous. Trimming removed 5 bases at V and 5 bases at J, with 15 bases between. This CDR3 is built from 14 residues. Germline lookup yields CDR1 SGHVS and CDR2 FQNEAQ. CDR3 coding DNA: TGTGCCAGCAGCCCCGCAGGAATGCGGACTGAAGCTTTCTTT. This gives the protein CASSPAGMRTEAFF.

The chain combines TRBV5-1 with TRBJ2-3; TRBD2 matches 7 bases. CDR1 and CDR2 (germline): SGHRS, YFSETQ. The CDR3 has 14 amino acids. The V segment lost 2 bases and the J segment 6 bases; nucleotides outside the gene matches: 6. The CDR3 protein is CASSLRRGEDTQYF. CDR3 in DNA: TGCGCCAGCAGCTTACGCCGGGGGGAGGATACGCAGTATTTT.

The rearrangement joins TRBV12-3 or TRBV12-4 to TRBJ2-3; D may be TRBD2 (7 bases). CDR3 length: 15 amino acids. V was cut by 6 bases and J by 2 bases, with 15 bases left in between. CDR3 loop: CASRSTGGPTDTQYF. CDR3 nucleotides: TGTGCCAGCAGATCGACGGGGGGCCCCACAGATACGCAGTATTTT.